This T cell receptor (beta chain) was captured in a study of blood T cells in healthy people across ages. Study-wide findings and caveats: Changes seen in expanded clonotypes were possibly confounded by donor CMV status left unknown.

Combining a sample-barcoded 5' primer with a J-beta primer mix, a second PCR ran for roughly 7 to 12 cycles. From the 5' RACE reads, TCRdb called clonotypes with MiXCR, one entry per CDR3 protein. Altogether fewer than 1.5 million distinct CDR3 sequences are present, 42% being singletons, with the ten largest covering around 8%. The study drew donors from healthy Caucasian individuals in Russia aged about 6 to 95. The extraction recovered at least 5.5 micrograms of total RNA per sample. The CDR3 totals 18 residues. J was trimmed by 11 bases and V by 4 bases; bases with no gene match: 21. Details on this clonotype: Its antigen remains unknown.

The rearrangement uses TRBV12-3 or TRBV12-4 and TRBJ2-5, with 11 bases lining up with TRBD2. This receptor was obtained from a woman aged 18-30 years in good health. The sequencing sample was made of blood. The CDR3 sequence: CASSWGARGTSGNSEQYF. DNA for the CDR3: TGTGCCAGCAGTTGGGGGGCTCGGGGGACTAGCGGAAACAGTGAGCAGTACTTC.